This T cell receptor (beta chain) came from a study of CD8 T cells in Susac syndrome. Study outcomes and limitations: Susac syndrome CD8+ repertoires were clonally expanded, most strongly in CD8+ TEMRA cells.

A quantity of about 0.5 to 1 ug RNA underwent reverse transcription using random hexamers. MiXCR was run by TCRdb on the immunoSEQ multiplex PCR reads, yielding one entry per CDR3 protein. Of about 190,000 distinct CDR3 sequences listed, roughly 94% are singletons. The CDR3 loop spans 11 amino acids. The V gene lost 8 bases and the J gene lost 2 bases, with 6 bases spanning the gap. Germline CDR1 MNHEY, CDR2 SVGEGT. This clonotype occurred a few times. Its antigen is not known. The TCR was taken from a human donor with Susac syndrome. This rearrangement joins TRBV6-2 or TRBV6-3 to TRBJ2-5; D remains ambiguous. The sequenced sample was CD8+ T cells from PBMCs. Written as DNA, the CDR3 is TGTGCCAGCGAGTTTCAAGAGACCCAGTACTTC. It codes for CASEFQETQYF.